This T cell receptor (beta chain) was sequenced during a study of memory CD4+ T cells and cytomegalovirus serostatus. Overall study results and limits: Suggested: most of the CMV-linked TCR signature lies in CD4+ memory cells. About two fifths of the roughly 150 known CMV-associated TCRbeta sequences appeared in CD4+ memory. Repertoires predicted CMV serostatus with median bootstrapped AUC of around 0.96.

Only one count was recorded for this clone. The antigen is unknown. CDR3 length: 15 residues. Germline assignment: CDR1 SGHDT and CDR2 YYEEEE. Germline trimming cut 3 bases from V and 1 base from J; bases unmatched to any gene: 4. Only in-frame clones appear in the TCRdb table, and some are missing; sequencing was by immunoSEQ multiplex PCR. The repertoire holds 85,000 to 100,000 clones, with about four fifths as singletons. The sort gate was single viable CD3+CD4+CD8-CD45RO+ cells for memory CD4+ T cells. The sequenced material came from memory CD4+ T cells from blood. The sequence was obtained from an adult in good health and CMV-seropositive. The V gene is TRBV5-6, the J gene TRBJ2-5; TRBD1 matches at 9 bases. CDR3 protein: CASSWRTGAQETQYF. The CDR3 bases are TGTGCCAGCAGCTGGCGGACAGGGGCCCAAGAGACCCAGTACTTC.